Presented here are 12 T cell receptor beta chains from one specimen sequenced in a study of lymphopenia after photon versus proton radiotherapy. Only in-frame clones appear in the TCRdb table, and some are missing; sequencing was by immunoSEQ multiplex PCR. The sample lists roughly 63,000 clones, less than 85% occurring once. Here the sequenced sample was peripheral blood, taken from a patient treated with proton-based radiotherapy. Receptors originate from a man in his sixties with pancreatic cancer.

The V gene is TRBV18, the J gene TRBJ1-1; 7 bases align to TRBD1. Germline CDR1 KGHSH, CDR2 LQKENI. This CDR3 spans 13 amino acids. The V segment lost 2 bases and the J segment 6 bases; nucleotides outside the gene matches: 3. CDR3 protein: CASSPKQGSEAFF. The DNA of the CDR3 is TGTGCCAGCTCACCAAAACAGGGGTCTGAAGCTTTCTTT.

The V call is TRBV27, the J call TRBJ2-1, with 9 nucleotides matching TRBD1. After removal of 6 bases from V and 8 bases from J, the junction contained 20 bases not matched to a gene. Germline CDR1 is MNHEY and CDR2 is SMNVEV (reference sequence). This CDR3 spans 18 amino acids. CDR3 in amino acids: CASRPGQGYRVLVDEQFF. The CDR3 DNA sequence: TGTGCCAGCAGGCCGGGACAGGGATACAGGGTTCTTGTCGATGAGCAGTTCTTC.

The J gene is TRBJ1-5, the V gene TRBV19; D gene unclear. V lost 3 bases, J lost 5 bases, and 11 bases lay in between. The CDR3 runs to 14 residues. CDR1 LNHDA and CDR2 SQIVND come from the germline V gene (reference sequence). The CDR3 DNA reads as TGTGCCAGTAGTATGACGGGTGGGGATCAGCCCCAGCATTTT. Translating gives CASSMTGGDQPQHF.

The chain is built from TRBV28 and TRBJ2-2; possibly TRBD2 for D (7 bases). Germline loops: CDR1 MDHEN, CDR2 SYDVKM. The CDR3 is made up of 15 amino acids. Between the trimmed V and J ends, which lost 7 bases and 6 bases, there was a span of 18 bases. CDR3 DNA: TGTGCCAGCAAACCCGGCAGGGGAGGGGCCGGGGAGCTGTTTTTT. Its translation is CASKPGRGGAGELFF.

This chain uses TRBV4-1 with TRBJ2-1; D gene uncertain. The CDR3 has 18 residues. Trimming shortened V by 1 base and J by 4 bases, and 20 bases separated the two germline ends. The germline CDR1 and CDR2 sequences are MGHRA and YSYEKL. CDR3 DNA sequence: TGCGCCAGCAGCCAAGGGGGTGGGCGTTCCCAAACTTACAATGAGCAGTTCTTC. It specifies CASSQGGGRSQTYNEQFF.

The chain links TRBV28 to TRBJ2-5; TRBD1 matches at 8 bases. The DNA end is a closer match to TRBJ2-7, so the J assignment may be wrong. CDR3 length equals 16 residues. Germline V gene lookup returns CDR1 MDHEN and CDR2 SYDVKM. The chain's CDR3 is CASTESGAGGLHEQYF. In DNA, the CDR3 is TGTGCCAGCACTGAAAGTGGGGCAGGGGGCCTTCACGAGCAGTACTTC.

The gene calls are TRBV6-5 and TRBJ2-1, with 10 bases fitting TRBD1. The CDR3 has 15 amino acids. Trimming took 6 bases from V and 4 from J; bases not matched to a gene: 6. Germline loops: CDR1 MNHEY, CDR2 SVGAGI. As DNA, the CDR3 is TGTGCCAGCAGCGCACGACAGGGGGCTTACAATGAGCAGTTCTTC. This sequence encodes CASSARQGAYNEQFF.

The chain is built from TRBV10-3 and TRBJ2-7; D might be TRBD1 (5 bases). The CDR3 length is 13 residues. The ends were cut back, 2 bases at V and 4 bases at J, with 9 bases in the middle. Germline-derived CDR1 and CDR2 are ENHRY and SYGVKD. In nucleotides, the CDR3 is TGTGCCATCAGTGAGCCTCCAGGGTACGAGCAGTACTTC. Its translation: CAISEPPGYEQYF.

The chain is built from TRBV2 and TRBJ2-3; tentative D call: TRBD2 (6 bases). Trimming removed 4 bases from V and 0 bases from J, with 11 bases in between. The CDR3 contains 15 residues. Looked up from germline, CDR1 is SNHLY and CDR2 is FYNNEI. DNA for the CDR3: TGTGCCAGCAGTGCTGGCGGGGCTAGCACAGATACGCAGTATTTT. This gives the protein CASSAGGASTDTQYF. Combining the CDR3 with reference TRBV2 and TRBJ2-3 gives the whole variable domain EPEVTQTPSHQVTQMGQEVILRCVPISNHLYFYWYRQILGQKVEFLVSFYNNEISEKSEIFDDQFSVERPDGSNFTLKIRSTKLEDSAMYFCASSAGGASTDTQYFGPGTRLTVL.

V usage is TRBV29-1 and J usage is TRBJ1-1; tentative D call: TRBD1 (5 bases). Germline lookup yields CDR1 SQVTM and CDR2 ANQGSEA. V lost 3 bases, J lost 2 bases, and 22 bases lay in between. The CDR3 has 17 residues. CDR3 protein: CSVDGFSRGGLNTEAFF. CDR3 coding DNA: TGCAGCGTTGACGGTTTCTCTAGGGGAGGCTTAAACACTGAAGCTTTCTTT.

The chain couples TRBV5-8 to TRBJ2-7; 10 bases fit TRBD1. V trimming: 2 bases; J trimming: 4 bases; junction bases outside the gene matches: 6. The CDR3 contains 15 residues. Per germline, CDR1 SGHTS and CDR2 YDEGEE. In DNA form, the CDR3 reads TGTGCCAGCAGCTTAATAGGGACAGGGGATTACGAGCAGTACTTC. This sequence encodes CASSLIGTGDYEQYF.

The chain links TRBV18 to TRBJ2-7, with no clear D. This CDR3 spans 12 amino acids. Between the trimmed V and J ends, which lost 3 bases and 7 bases, there was a span of 10 bases. CDR1 and CDR2 (germline): KGHSH, LQKENI. The CDR3 is CASSPRLAEQYF. Written as DNA, the CDR3 is TGTGCCAGCTCACCCCGGCTGGCGGAGCAGTACTTC. The variable domain in full, with the rest retrieved from reference TRBV18 and TRBJ2-7, is NAGVMQNPRHLVRRRGQEARLRCSPMKGHSHVYWYRQLPEEGLKFMVYLQKENIIDESGMPKERFSAEFPKEGPSILRIQQVVRGDSAAYFCASSPRLAEQYFGPGTRLTVT.